The entry below gives a single T cell receptor (beta chain) sequence along with its context. What this receptor recognizes is not known. No base qualities exist here, and no much larger clone lies one base off it. Sequencing instrument: Illumina NovaSeq 6000. TCRalpha and TCRbeta cDNA libraries were constructed by 5'RACE with constant-segment primers, with sample barcodes and unique molecular identifiers being introduced. Trizol reagent was used to extract RNA from every sample. The libraries were amplified in two PCR steps, and the second step added a second sample barcode and Illumina TruSeq adapters. The libraries were sequenced on an Illumina NovaSeq using 2 x 150 bp paired-end reads. The original pipeline was this. Reads were demultiplexed and collapsed into UMI-guided consensus sequences with migec v1.2.7. Using mixcr v2.1.11, UMI consensuses were aligned to TRA and TRB V and J templates and then assembled into clonotypes. Expanded or contracted clonotypes were those called significant by both edgeR and NoisET, with noise models trained on biological replicates. edgeR calls used a false discovery rate-adjusted p below 0.01 and a log2 fold-change threshold of 1. As an exploratory analysis of dynamics, PCA with hierarchical clustering was applied to max-normalized trajectories of the 1000 most abundant clonotypes. Each responding clone was given a CD4 or CD8 phenotype based on the CD4+ and CD8+ repertoires, which had been sequenced separately. Using fastp at Q25 and MiXCR, TCRdb reprocessed the public reads and kept productive beta chains. Under each unique CDR3 protein, matching rows form one entry showing the most common genes and DNA. The V and J calls reflect TCRdb's pipeline rather than the authors' work. The sample has about 390,000 distinct CDR3 sequences on record, more than 15% of them singletons. Around a fifth of the sample is in the top ten clones.

The source of the sample is a study of T-cell memory formation after mild COVID-19 (dated by TCRdb to the early 2020s). Broadly, across the study: TCR sequence clusters from the two donors were found to be largely donor specific. In a couple of donors, T-cell clones that expanded and contracted after mild COVID-19 were followed by sequencing TCRalpha and TCRbeta repertoires longitudinally. Two young, previously healthy adult volunteers, one female and one male, were included in the cohort. Study-wide conclusions, independent of this receptor: The detection of some responding clones in pre-infection memory suggests that pre-existing cross-reactive memory T cells joined the SARS-CoV-2 response. Whether the second-wave clones peaking on day 37 were SARS-CoV-2 specific was not confirmed. Balanced CD4/CD8 phenotypes were observed for clones contracting from day 15 to 85, whereas a bias towards CD4+ was observed for a second wave of clones expanding from day 15 to 37. Contracting CD4+ clones appeared mostly in the CM and EM memory subsets, whereas CD8+ clones were enriched in EMRA. The study included only a couple of mild cases, and larger cohorts that include severe cases with pre-infection samples were judged to be necessary.

Ficoll-Paque density gradient centrifugation was the method used to isolate PBMCs. The clonotype was recovered from a man aged 18 to 35 who had mild COVID-19 (a few samples of this study predate the infection). The sample titles of this study are shuffled in the database, so cell type and time point are left out; the donor was told from shared clones. What was sequenced was PBMCs or a T cell subset sorted from them (not recorded which).

The CDR3 here reads CASSQVRKQETQYF. The DNA sequence follows: TGCGCCAGCAGCCAAGTGCGGAAACAAGAGACCCAGTACTTC. The rearranged chain carries TRBV4-3 and TRBJ2-5; the D gene lacks a confident call. V is shortened by 1 base, J by 2 bases, and the region joining them spans 8 bases. CDR1 LGHNA and CDR2 YSLEER are derived from the germline V gene. Its CDR3 holds 14 amino acids, cysteine through phenylalanine. Of the read, only the CDR3 DNA is kept; its 42 bases are in frame from base 1.